This TCR beta chain was sequenced for a study of somatic mutations in cytotoxic T cells in rheumatoid arthritis. The CDR3 spans 13 residues. The V gene lost 0 bases and the J gene lost 8 bases, with 11 bases spanning the gap. The germline gives CDR1 SGHRS, CDR2 YFSETQ. Data came from immunoSEQ multiplex PCR; TCRdb stores just in-frame clones and leaves some out. The table lists approximately 17,000 clones, about four fifths of them singletons. The sample comprised CD8+ T cells sorted from blood. The TCR originated in an adult with rheumatoid arthritis. The V call is TRBV5-1, the J call TRBJ1-2; D ambiguous. This chain's CDR3 is CASSLVTTGGYTF. The CDR3 DNA reads TGCGCCAGCAGCTTGGTTACCACCGGGGGCTACACCTTC.